The 26 T cell receptor beta chains listed next were all sequenced from one sample in a study of blood T cell repertoires in COVID-19. Clones were read by immunoSEQ multiplex PCR, and TCRdb kept only the in-frame ones, dropping some. The table lists approximately 250,000 clones, 86% of them singletons. Sequencing used peripheral blood. The source is a man in his forties with active or convalescent COVID-19.

This chain links TRBV3-1 (or the pseudogene TRBV3-2) with TRBJ2-2, with 11 bases lining up with TRBD2. Germline V CDR1 and CDR2: LGHDT, YNNKEL (reference sequence). Unmatched junction bases numbered 9, after V lost 8 bases and J lost 1 base. The CDR3 has 17 amino acids. The CDR3 here is CASGWLAGGQNTGELFF. As DNA, the CDR3 is TGTGCCAGCGGTTGGCTAGCGGGGGGCCAGAACACCGGGGAGCTGTTTTTT.

The chain links TRBV6-5 to TRBJ1-6; 9 bases match TRBD1. The CDR3 has 15 residues. Germline-derived CDR1 and CDR2 are MNHEY and SVGAGI. V was pared by 5 bases and J by 10 bases, with 9 bases of the junction left unmatched. CDR3 bases: TGTGCCAGCAGTCGGGTGGGACAGGGACGATCACCCCTCCACTTT. Amino acids: CASSRVGQGRSPLHF.

This chain links TRBV6-6 with TRBJ1-5; 8 bases map to TRBD1. This CDR3 comprises 17 residues. Trimming at V came to 5 bases and at J to 6 bases, leaving 15 bases not matched to a gene. The germline V gene encodes CDR1 MNHNY and CDR2 SVGAGI (reference sequence). This CDR3 reads CASSLVEGRGPGQPQHF. The CDR3 region has the DNA TGTGCCAGCAGTCTGGTCGAGGGCAGGGGGCCGGGTCAGCCCCAGCATTTT.

The rearrangement joins TRBV10-3 to TRBJ1-5; D uncertain. The CDR3 loop spans 12 amino acids. The V end lost 3 bases, the J end lost 9 bases, and 9 bases lay between the germline ends. The V gene's germline CDR1 is ENHRY and CDR2 SYGVKD. The CDR3 here is CAISEAPWPQHF. CDR3 DNA sequence: TGTGCCATCAGTGAAGCCCCGTGGCCCCAGCATTTT.

The chain links TRBV6-1 to TRBJ2-1; D perhaps matches TRBD1 (6 bases). V was shortened by 4 bases and J by 3 bases, with 19 bases between the two germline ends. Germline CDR1 MNHNS, CDR2 SASEGT. There are 17 residues in the CDR3. CDR3 protein: CASSVGLGTPNYNEQFF. The CDR3 DNA follows: TGTGCCAGCAGTGTGGGCCTAGGGACACCAAACTACAATGAGCAGTTCTTC.

This chain links TRBV28 with TRBJ1-5; possible D gene TRBD1, 5 bases. V was shortened by 4 bases and J by 3 bases, with 10 bases between the two germline ends. The CDR3 is 14 amino acids. Germline CDR1 is MDHEN and CDR2 is SYDVKM. CDR3 loop: CASSSGQINQPQHF. The CDR3, as DNA: TGTGCCAGCAGTTCAGGGCAGATCAATCAGCCCCAGCATTTT.

The chain employs TRBV21-1 and TRBJ2-7; TRBD1, the table's D call, lacks a check against the DNA. TRBV21-1 counts as a pseudogene. The CDR3 sequence is 17 residues long. The CDR3 loop reads CASSKDSRGVGSYEQYF. CDR3 coding DNA: TGTGCCAGCAGCAAGGACAGCAGGGGGGTAGGGTCCTACGAGCAGTACTTC.

This sequence joins TRBV7-9 and TRBJ1-5; D is uncertain. From germline, CDR1 is SEHNR and CDR2 FQNEAQ (reference sequence). The CDR3 has 17 amino acids. Trimming pared 1 base from V and 2 bases from J, leaving 15 bases between. CDR3 nucleotide sequence: TGTGCCAGCAGCTTAGGGTTTGGAAAGGCGGGCAATCAGCCCCAGCATTTT. Protein: CASSLGFGKAGNQPQHF.

The V and J genes are TRBV5-6 and TRBJ1-5, with no clear D. The V gene's germline CDR1 is SGHDT and CDR2 YYEEEE. CDR3 size: 15 residues. Trimming took off 1 base at V and 4 bases at J, with 12 bases between the two ends. The CDR3 spells CASSLNPGRNQPQHF. Here the CDR3 DNA reads TGTGCCAGCAGCTTGAATCCGGGAAGGAATCAGCCCCAGCATTTT.

As for this clone: This sample includes further DNA sequences coding for the same CDR3. This rearrangement joins TRBV6-5 to TRBJ2-2; possible D gene TRBD1, 5 bases. Germline CDR1 is MNHEY and CDR2 is SVGAGI. Trimming removed 0 bases at V and 5 bases at J, with 10 bases between. The CDR3 contains 15 residues. CDR3 nucleotides: TGTGCCAGCAGTTACTCCAGGGCCCCGACCGGGGAGCTGTTTTTT. Protein sequence: CASSYSRAPTGELFF.

The chain is built from TRBV3-1 (or the pseudogene TRBV3-2) and TRBJ1-2; D is undetermined. This CDR3 has 15 residues. Germline lookup yields CDR1 LGHDT and CDR2 YNNKEL (reference sequence). V was trimmed by 4 bases and J by 4 bases, leaving 16 bases between them. Here the CDR3 reads CASSPIGEFLYGYTF. In DNA form, the CDR3 reads TGTGCCAGCAGCCCCATTGGGGAGTTCCTCTATGGCTACACCTTC.

The rearrangement links TRBV2 to TRBJ2-7; 7 nucleotides line up with TRBD2. Germline CDR1 SNHLY, CDR2 FYNNEI. CDR3 length equals 16 residues. V shed 0 bases, J shed 1 base, and the junction held 6 bases outside the gene matches. The CDR3 region has the DNA TGTGCCAGCAGTGAAGCGGGGGGGATATCGTCCTACGAGCAGTACTTC. The encoded protein is CASSEAGGISSYEQYF.

The J gene is TRBJ2-7, the V gene TRBV2; TRBD1 matches at 7 bases. V lost 6 bases, J lost 1 base, and 6 bases stayed unmatched. The CDR3 spans 14 residues. The V gene's germline CDR1 is SNHLY and CDR2 FYNNEI. This CDR3 is CASRRTGQSYEQYF. CDR3 coding DNA: TGTGCCAGCAGACGGACAGGACAATCCTACGAGCAGTACTTC. The full variable domain, in which reference TRBV2 and TRBJ2-7 provide the parts outside the CDR3, is EPEVTQTPSHQVTQMGQEVILRCVPISNHLYFYWYRQILGQKVEFLVSFYNNEISEKSEIFDDQFSVERPDGSNFTLKIRSTKLEDSAMYFCASRRTGQSYEQYFGPGTRLTVT.

This clone has a handful of counts. CDR3 region: CSASTGNEPQHF. The CDR3 DNA reads as TGCAGTGCTAGTACAGGGAACGAGCCCCAGCATTTT. The genes are TRBV20-1 and TRBJ1-5; possibly TRBD1 for D (6 bases). The CDR3 consists of 12 residues. The V end lost 3 bases, the J end lost 8 bases, and 11 bases lay between the germline ends. Per germline, CDR1 DFQATT and CDR2 SNEGSKA (reference sequence).

The chain links TRBV15 to TRBJ2-1, with D possibly being TRBD1 (6 bases). The length of the CDR3 is 14 residues. Trimming left V 7 bases short and J 10 bases short, with 20 bases between. Germline CDR1 is LNHNV and CDR2 is YYDKDF (reference sequence). CDR3: CATTPDRQIREQFF. As DNA, the CDR3 is TGTGCCACCACCCCGGACAGACAGATCCGCGAGCAGTTCTTC.

The V gene is TRBV7-8, the J gene TRBJ2-1; D is perhaps TRBD1 (8 bases). This CDR3 comprises 18 residues. Germline loops: CDR1 SGHVS, CDR2 FQNEAQ. The V and J ends lost 5 bases and 12 bases respectively, with 32 bases between them. The CDR3 loop reads CASSLVGTGPSNERGQFF. Written as DNA, the CDR3 is TGTGCCAGCAGCCTGGTAGGGACAGGCCCTAGCAATGAGCGGGGGCAGTTCTTC. Complete variable domain (other parts from reference TRBV7-8 and TRBJ2-1): GAGVSQSPRYKVAKRGQDVALRCDPISGHVSLFWYQQALGQGPEFLTYFQNEAQLDKSGLPSDRFFAERPEGSVSTLKIQRTQQEDSAVYLCASSLVGTGPSNERGQFFGPGTRLTVL.

The rearrangement joins TRBV5-6 to TRBJ2-2; unclear D gene. The V end was cut by 0 bases, the J end by 5 bases, with 11 bases between. The CDR3 contains 15 residues. Germline CDR1 SGHDT, CDR2 YYEEEE. CDR3 loop: CASSLEESLTGELFF. The CDR3 region has the DNA TGTGCCAGCAGCTTGGAAGAGAGTTTGACCGGGGAGCTGTTTTTT.

This sequence joins TRBV7-9 and TRBJ2-2; D not certain. Germline values: CDR1 SEHNR, CDR2 FQNEAQ (reference sequence). The CDR3 is 15 amino acids. Trimming shortened V by 0 bases and J by 5 bases, and 10 bases separated the two germline ends. CDR3 DNA: TGTGCCAGCAGCTTAGCGCAAGAGAGAACCGGGGAGCTGTTTTTT. It specifies CASSLAQERTGELFF.

The chain has TRBV28 and TRBJ2-1; tentatively, D is TRBD2 (7 bases). The CDR3 is 15 residues long. V dropped 4 bases and J dropped 7 bases, with 17 bases sitting between them. Germline lookup yields CDR1 MDHEN and CDR2 SYDVKM. CDR3 sequence reads: CASSSPGGFGNEQFF. For the CDR3, the DNA is TGTGCCAGCAGTTCTCCGGGGGGCTTTGGAAATGAGCAGTTCTTC.

The rearrangement uses TRBV19 and TRBJ1-5; 7 nucleotides match TRBD1. The J segment lost 3 bases and the V segment lost 1 base, leaving 3 bases of the junction unmatched. The germline V gene encodes CDR1 LNHDA and CDR2 SQIVND (reference sequence). The CDR3 consists of 15 residues. The CDR3 reads CASSIGQGHNQPQHF. As DNA, the CDR3 is TGTGCCAGTAGTATAGGACAGGGTCACAATCAGCCCCAGCATTTT. Full variable domain (rest looked up from reference TRBV19 and TRBJ1-5): DGGITQSPKYLFRKEGQNVTLSCEQNLNHDAMYWYRQDPGQGLRLIYYSQIVNDFQKGDIAEGYSVSREKKESFPLTVTSAQKNPTAFYLCASSIGQGHNQPQHFGDGTRLSIL.

This clone occurred once. This chain uses TRBV5-1 with TRBJ1-2; tentatively, D is TRBD1 (5 bases). This CDR3 spans 15 amino acids. V was pared by 0 bases and J by 2 bases, with 11 bases between. Germline CDR1 reads SGHRS; CDR2 reads YFSETQ. CDR3 region: CASSLVGGGNYGYTF. In DNA, the CDR3 is TGCGCCAGCAGCTTGGTTGGCGGGGGGAACTATGGCTACACCTTC.

CDR3 sequence: CASSPPRDRTYEQYF. CDR3 sequence (DNA): TGTGCCAGCTCACCACCCCGGGACAGGACCTACGAGCAGTACTTC. The chain employs TRBV18 and TRBJ2-7; 8 bases map to TRBD1. The CDR3 contains 15 residues. With V trimmed by 0 bases and J by 2 bases, 3 bases remained unmatched. Germline V lookup: CDR1 KGHSH, CDR2 LQKENI.

J is TRBJ1-1 and V is TRBV3-1 (or the pseudogene TRBV3-2); TRBD1 aligns across 7 bases. CDR3 length equals 15 residues. The germline gives CDR1 LGHDT, CDR2 YNNKEL (reference sequence). Germline trimming cut 1 base from V and 4 bases from J; bases unmatched to any gene: 6. Here the CDR3 reads CASSQGGGGGTEAFF. The CDR3 DNA reads TGTGCCAGCAGCCAAGGAGGAGGGGGCGGCACTGAAGCTTTCTTT.

The genes are TRBV9 and TRBJ2-1; D is perhaps TRBD2 (5 bases). V was pared by 0 bases and J by 9 bases, with 10 bases between. CDR3 length: 13 residues. Per germline, CDR1 SGDLS and CDR2 YYNGEE. The CDR3 bases are TGTGCCAGCAGCGTAGCTCGTGCGGGTGAGCAGTTCTTC. Protein: CASSVARAGEQFF.

This chain uses TRBV28 with TRBJ2-5; TRBD2 matches 16 bases. The V segment lost 0 bases and the J segment 2 bases; nucleotides outside the gene matches: 3. From germline, CDR1 is MDHEN and CDR2 SYDVKM. CDR3 length: 18 amino acids. The DNA for the CDR3 is TGTGCCAGCAGTTTATGGGGACTAGCGGGGGGGACTCAAGAGACCCAGTACTTC. This sequence encodes CASSLWGLAGGTQETQYF.

The chain couples TRBV19 to TRBJ2-3; 10 bases align to TRBD2. The CDR3 contains 15 residues. V shed 3 bases and J 1 base; nucleotides not matched to a gene: 1. CDR1 and CDR2 from the germline V gene are LNHDA and SQIVND (reference sequence). CDR3 nucleotide sequence: TGTGCCAGTAGTATCCTAGCGGGGGGCACAGATACGCAGTATTTT. It translates to CASSILAGGTDTQYF.